These 26 T cell receptor beta chains share one sample of origin, sequenced in a study of blood T cell repertoires in COVID-19. TCRdb's table, derived via immunoSEQ multiplex PCR, lists solely in-frame clones and lacks some. The data hold about 250,000 clones, with over 70% observed a single time. What was sequenced was peripheral blood. Source of these receptors: an elderly woman with acute or convalescent COVID-19.

The chain couples TRBV30 to TRBJ1-1, with 9 bases that match TRBD1. The CDR3 has 14 residues. Losses at the gene ends were 5 bases for V and 2 bases for J; bases not matched to a gene: 6. The V gene's germline CDR1 is GTSNPN and CDR2 SVGIG (reference sequence). The CDR3 bases are TGTGCCTGGGCAGCGGACAGGGGAAACACTGAAGCTTTCTTT. Residues: CAWAADRGNTEAFF.

The gene calls are TRBV20-1 and TRBJ2-5, with D unresolved. The germline gives CDR1 DFQATT, CDR2 SNEGSKA (reference sequence). CDR3 size: 11 residues. V was shortened by 5 bases and J by 0 bases, with 4 bases between the two germline ends. The CDR3: CSAENQETQYF. The CDR3 DNA sequence: TGCAGTGCTGAGAACCAAGAGACCCAGTACTTC.

This clone was counted a single time. The V gene is TRBV5-1, the J gene TRBJ2-3, with D perhaps matching TRBD2 (5 bases). With 0 bases removed from V and 3 bases from J, the gap between germline ends came to 11 bases. The CDR3 runs 15 residues. Germline loops: CDR1 SGHRS, CDR2 YFSETQ. For the CDR3, the DNA is TGCGCCAGCAGCTTGGAGGGCAGACTAACAGATACGCAGTATTTT. Translation: CASSLEGRLTDTQYF.

The rearrangement joins TRBV11-3 to TRBJ2-1, with D perhaps TRBD2 (6 bases). Trimming pared 3 bases from V and 7 bases from J, leaving 16 bases between. Germline values: CDR1 SGHNT, CDR2 YENEEA. This CDR3 has 15 residues. The CDR3 DNA reads as TGTGCCAGCAGCTTCGATCGGGGGTCTTGGAATGAGCAGTTCTTC. It is translated as CASSFDRGSWNEQFF.

The chain uses TRBV5-8 and TRBJ1-3; the D is unclear. The CDR3 contains 14 residues. V shed 0 bases and J shed 1 base, with 5 bases lying between them. In germline, CDR1 is SGHTS, CDR2 YDEGEE. This CDR3 is CASSLGGSGNTIYF. CDR3 sequence (DNA): TGTGCCAGCAGCTTGGGAGGGTCTGGAAACACCATATATTTT.

The V and J genes are TRBV2 and TRBJ2-7; TRBD1 agrees at 8 bases. CDR1 SNHLY and CDR2 FYNNEI come from the germline V gene. Germline trimming cut 6 bases from V and 6 bases from J; bases unmatched to any gene: 10. The CDR3 extends over 14 amino acids. CDR3 amino acids: CASRVGQGSSEQYF. The CDR3 nucleotides read TGTGCCAGCAGGGTCGGACAGGGCAGTTCCGAGCAGTACTTC.

This chain links TRBV6-5 with TRBJ2-1; 15 bases are a match to TRBD2. The germline V gene has CDR1 MNHEY and CDR2 SVGAGI. Losses at the gene ends were 4 bases for V and 9 bases for J; bases not matched to a gene: 7. The CDR3 is 16 residues long. CDR3 region: CASSWTSGRALGEQFF. In DNA, the CDR3 is TGTGCCAGCAGTTGGACTAGCGGGAGGGCCTTGGGTGAGCAGTTCTTC.

The genes are TRBV7-9 and TRBJ1-2, with a tentative D call TRBD1 (6 bases). This CDR3 has 13 amino acids. The germline V gene encodes CDR1 SEHNR and CDR2 FQNEAQ (reference sequence). Trimming shortened V by 5 bases and J by 3 bases, and 10 bases separated the two germline ends. The CDR3, as DNA: TGTGCCAGCAGCGTAGGGGGGGACTATGGCTACACCTTC. It codes for CASSVGGDYGYTF.

The gene calls are TRBV6-6 and TRBJ1-3, with D uncertain. The CDR3 extends over 12 amino acids. Looked up from germline, CDR1 is MNHNY and CDR2 is SVGAGI (reference sequence). V shed 6 bases and J shed 4 bases, with 7 bases lying between them. The CDR3 reads CASSPTGNTIYF. CDR3 DNA sequence: TGTGCCAGCAGCCCGACAGGAAACACCATATATTTT.

The chain uses TRBV19 and TRBJ1-1; 10 bases align to TRBD1. CDR1 is LNHDA and CDR2 is SQIVND in the germline V gene (reference sequence). Trimming at V came to 5 bases and at J to 3 bases, leaving 6 bases not matched to a gene. CDR3 length: 15 amino acids. DNA of the CDR3: TGTGCCAGTAGTTCCCCCGGGACAGGGGACACTGAAGCTTTCTTT. Residues: CASSSPGTGDTEAFF.

The V call is TRBV7-9, the J call TRBJ1-1; tentatively, D is TRBD1 (5 bases). Germline V lookup: CDR1 SEHNR, CDR2 FQNEAQ (reference sequence). V lost 0 bases to trimming and J lost 3 bases, with 11 bases between them. This CDR3 is 15 amino acids long. The CDR3 DNA is TGTGCCAGCAGCTTAGCGATGGGGCACTACACTGAAGCTTTCTTT. Protein sequence: CASSLAMGHYTEAFF. The full variable domain, with the rest looked up from reference TRBV7-9 and TRBJ1-1, is DTGVSQNPRHKITKRGQNVTFRCDPISEHNRLYWYRQTLGQGPEFLTYFQNEAQLEKSRLLSDRFSAERPKGSFSTLEIQRTEQGDSAMYLCASSLAMGHYTEAFFGQGTRLTVV.

The rearrangement uses TRBV11-2 and TRBJ2-7; the match to TRBD1 covers 7 bases. The length of the CDR3 is 15 residues. From germline, CDR1 is SGHAT and CDR2 FQNNGV. With 4 bases clipped from V and 3 bases from J, the junction kept 9 bases outside the gene matches. The CDR3 spells CASSSTGQGIYEQYF. The CDR3, as DNA: TGTGCCAGCAGCTCGACAGGGCAGGGGATCTACGAGCAGTACTTC.

V is TRBV6-6 and J is TRBJ1-1; TRBD1 agrees at 9 bases. Germline lookup yields CDR1 MNHNY and CDR2 SVGAGI (reference sequence). Losses at the gene ends were 8 bases for V and 1 base for J; bases not matched to a gene: 8. CDR3 length: 15 residues. In nucleotides, the CDR3 is TGTGCCAGCTACGGACAGGGGCGACAGAACACTGAAGCTTTCTTT. Translating gives CASYGQGRQNTEAFF.

The rearrangement joins TRBV7-6 to TRBJ2-5, with 10 bases lining up with TRBD2. CDR1 is SGHVS, CDR2 FNYEAQ, per germline. Trimming removed 4 bases from V and 4 bases from J; junction bases left unmatched: 6. The CDR3 is made up of 15 amino acids. The CDR3 spells CASSSSGRSTETQYF. DNA for the CDR3: TGTGCCAGCAGCTCTAGCGGGAGATCGACAGAGACCCAGTACTTC.

The chain recombines TRBV28 with TRBJ1-6; D is perhaps TRBD1 (5 bases). V shed 5 bases and J shed 0 bases, with 14 bases lying between them. Germline assignment: CDR1 MDHEN and CDR2 SYDVKM. The CDR3 loop spans 17 amino acids. CDR3 protein: CASSHPPTASYNSPLHF. The CDR3 nucleotides read TGTGCCAGCAGTCACCCGCCGACAGCCTCCTATAATTCACCCCTCCACTTT.

This clone was recorded only once. V and J are TRBV6-2 or TRBV6-3 and TRBJ2-7; the match to TRBD1 covers 9 bases. The germline CDR1 and CDR2 sequences are MNHEY and SVGEGT. The V and J ends lost 2 bases and 4 bases, in that order; junction bases with no gene match: 6. This CDR3 spans 15 amino acids. The CDR3 is CASSYLSDRGYEQYF. CDR3 nucleotide sequence: TGTGCCAGCAGTTACCTCTCCGACAGGGGGTACGAGCAGTACTTC.

The CDR3 coding sequence is TGTGCCAGCAGCCAATTTATAGCGGGATTCACAGATACGCAGTATTTT. Protein: CASSQFIAGFTDTQYF. The V call is TRBV16, the J call TRBJ2-3; TRBD2 matches 8 bases. Trimming at V came to 1 base and at J to 2 bases, leaving 5 bases not matched to a gene. The CDR3 totals 16 residues. Germline V gives CDR1 KGHSY, CDR2 FQNENV.

The V and J genes are TRBV19 and TRBJ2-1, with TRBD2 as a possible D gene (5 bases). Per the germline V gene, CDR1 is LNHDA and CDR2 is SQIVND (reference sequence). There are 14 residues in the CDR3. V lost 5 bases and J 8 bases, leaving 16 bases between the germline ends. In DNA form, the CDR3 reads TGTGCCAGTAGTGGATGGGTGGGTAGCGATGAGCAGTTCTTC. This gives the protein CASSGWVGSDEQFF.

In this sample, this clone turned up a few times. This chain connects TRBV5-1 to TRBJ2-7, with 11 positions matching TRBD2. V gave up 0 bases and J gave up 6 bases; unmatched junction bases: 5. Germline CDR1 is SGHRS and CDR2 is YFSETQ. This CDR3 has 15 residues. CDR3 in amino acids: CASSLELAGAREQYF. The CDR3 coding sequence is TGCGCCAGCAGCTTGGAACTAGCGGGAGCTCGCGAGCAGTACTTC.

The chain combines TRBV2 with TRBJ2-5; TRBD2 aligns across 15 bases. The trim removed 2 bases at V and 4 bases at J, leaving 8 bases unmatched. Germline V gene data show CDR1 as SNHLY and CDR2 as FYNNEI. The CDR3 loop spans 18 amino acids. CDR3 sequence: CASSEYRTSGRAGETQYF. CDR3 DNA: TGTGCCAGCAGTGAATATAGGACTAGCGGGAGGGCCGGAGAGACCCAGTACTTC.

Only a few counts were recorded for this clone. At the DNA level, this CDR3 is encoded by other sequences in the same sample as well. J is TRBJ2-1 and V is TRBV3-1 (or the pseudogene TRBV3-2); D uncertain. With 0 bases removed from V and 1 base from J, the gap between germline ends came to 4 bases. Germline-derived CDR1 and CDR2 are LGHDT and YNNKEL (reference sequence). The CDR3 runs to 14 residues. This CDR3 reads CASSQDRSYNEQFF. As DNA, the CDR3 is TGTGCCAGCAGCCAAGATCGGTCCTACAATGAGCAGTTCTTC.

The chain carries TRBV5-1 and TRBJ2-7; 10 nucleotides line up with TRBD1. The germline V gene has CDR1 SGHRS and CDR2 YFSETQ. The CDR3 has 16 amino acids. Losses at the gene ends were 4 bases for V and 6 bases for J; bases not matched to a gene: 13. DNA of the CDR3: TGCGCCAGCAGCCTAGCACCGGGACAGGGGACCTCCGAGCAGTACTTC. This sequence encodes CASSLAPGQGTSEQYF.

The chain recombines TRBV19 with TRBJ1-3; no reliable D call. CDR3 length: 16 residues. Deletions cut 7 bases from V and 0 bases from J, with 16 bases between. Germline lookup yields CDR1 LNHDA and CDR2 SQIVND (reference sequence). DNA of the CDR3: TGTGCCAGTACCCCAGCGGCTACCTTCTCTGGAAACACCATATATTTT. Residues: CASTPAATFSGNTIYF.

CDR3 nucleotides: TGTGCCAGCAGCCTTAGCGGGAGCTCCTACGAGCAGTACTTC. Encoded protein: CASSLSGSSYEQYF. The rearrangement links TRBV5-4 to TRBJ2-7, with 9 nucleotides matching TRBD2. The CDR3 sequence is 14 residues long. The germline CDR1 and CDR2 sequences are SGHNT and YYREEE (reference sequence). V shed 4 bases, J shed 0 bases, and the junction held 2 bases outside the gene matches.

This clone was seen once. The rearrangement links TRBV10-3 to TRBJ1-5; the match to TRBD1 covers 8 bases. The V segment lost 4 bases and the J segment 6 bases; nucleotides outside the gene matches: 5. CDR1 ENHRY and CDR2 SYGVKD come from the germline V gene. This CDR3 spans 14 amino acids. CDR3 amino acids: CAISGQGASQPQHF. CDR3 in DNA: TGTGCCATCAGTGGGCAGGGGGCCAGTCAGCCCCAGCATTTT.

The rearrangement joins TRBV11-2 to TRBJ2-2; D is undetermined. The CDR3 runs 13 residues. The germline gives CDR1 SGHAT, CDR2 FQNNGV. Trimming cost V 6 bases and J 3 bases, with 8 bases left between them. The CDR3 nucleotides read TGTGCCAGCAGAACCGTAGACACCGGGGAGCTGTTTTTT. Its translation: CASRTVDTGELFF.